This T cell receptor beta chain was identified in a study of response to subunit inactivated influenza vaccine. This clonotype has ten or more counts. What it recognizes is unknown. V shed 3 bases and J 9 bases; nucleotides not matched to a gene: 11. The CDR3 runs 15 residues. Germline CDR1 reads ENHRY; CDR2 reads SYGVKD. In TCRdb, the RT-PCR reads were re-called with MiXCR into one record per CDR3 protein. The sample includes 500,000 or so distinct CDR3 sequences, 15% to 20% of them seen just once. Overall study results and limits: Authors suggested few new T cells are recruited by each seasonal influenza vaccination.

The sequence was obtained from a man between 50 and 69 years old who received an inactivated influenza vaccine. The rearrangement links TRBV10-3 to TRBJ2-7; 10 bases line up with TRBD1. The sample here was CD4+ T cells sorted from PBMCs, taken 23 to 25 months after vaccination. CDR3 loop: CAISELLDRGQVQYF. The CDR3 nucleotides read TGTGCCATCAGTGAATTGTTAGACAGGGGGCAGGTGCAGTACTTC.